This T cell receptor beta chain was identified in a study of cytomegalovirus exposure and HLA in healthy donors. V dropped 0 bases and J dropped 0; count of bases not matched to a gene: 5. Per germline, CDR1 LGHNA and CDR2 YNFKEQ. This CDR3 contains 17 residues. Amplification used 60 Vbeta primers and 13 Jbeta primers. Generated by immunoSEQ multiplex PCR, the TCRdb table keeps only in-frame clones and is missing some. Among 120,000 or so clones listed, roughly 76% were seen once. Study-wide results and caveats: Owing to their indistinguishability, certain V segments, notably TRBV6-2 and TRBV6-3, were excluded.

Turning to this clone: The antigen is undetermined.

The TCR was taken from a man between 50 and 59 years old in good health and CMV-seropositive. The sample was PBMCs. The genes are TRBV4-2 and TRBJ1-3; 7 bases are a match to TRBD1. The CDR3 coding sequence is TGTGCCAGCAGCCAAGAAGGGGGCTCGATCTCTGGAAACACCATATATTTT. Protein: CASSQEGGSISGNTIYF.